The 20 T cell receptor beta chains presented below share a single source sample, sequenced in a study of identical twins. One entry per CDR3 protein results from TCRdb running MiXCR on the 5' RACE reads. The repertoire holds about 530,000 distinct CDR3 sequences, with about 16% as singletons. This same sample was also taken into another study, of yellow fever vaccine responses in identical twins.

The sample was CD4+ T cells sorted from blood. The receptors were sampled from a woman aged 18-29 years in good health.

This clonotype was counted only a few times. This chain uses TRBV3-1 with TRBJ2-1; no clear D. The V gene's germline CDR1 is LGHDT and CDR2 YNNKEL (reference sequence). Trimming stripped 0 bases from V and 8 bases from J, with 11 bases between. CDR3 length: 14 residues. As DNA, the CDR3 is TGTGCCAGCAGCCAAGATCGTCAAAGGCATGAGCAGTTCTTC. It is translated as CASSQDRQRHEQFF.

The rearrangement links TRBV12-3 or TRBV12-4 to TRBJ2-6; 8 positions match TRBD1. J gave up 4 bases and V 6 bases, and 8 bases lay outside the gene matches. This CDR3 is 16 amino acids long. Written as DNA, the CDR3 is TGTGCCAGCAGGTGGTCAGGGGGCTTGGGGGCCAACGTCCTGACTTTC. Translation gives CASRWSGGLGANVLTF.

The chain links TRBV15 to TRBJ1-5, with TRBD1 as a possible D gene (5 bases). The V gene's germline CDR1 is LNHNV and CDR2 YYDKDF (reference sequence). The CDR3 is made up of 15 amino acids. Trimming cost V 0 bases and J 7 bases, with 13 bases left between them. This CDR3 is CATSREKGTGQPQHF. CDR3 coding DNA: TGTGCCACCAGCAGAGAAAAGGGGACGGGGCAGCCCCAGCATTTT.

The gene calls are TRBV6-4 and TRBJ1-5, with D tentatively TRBD1 (5 bases). Trimming pared 5 bases from V and 3 bases from J, leaving 11 bases between. The CDR3 runs 14 residues. Germline loops: CDR1 MRHNA, CDR2 SNTAGT. CDR3 DNA sequence: TGTGCCAGCAGTCCGGGGGGGATCAATCAGCCCCAGCATTTT. Its translation is CASSPGGINQPQHF.

This clonotype has only one observation. The chain recombines TRBV24-1 with TRBJ2-1, with D possibly matching TRBD1 (5 bases). The CDR3 loop spans 15 amino acids. Germline values: CDR1 KGHDR, CDR2 SFDVKD. Trimming took 7 bases from V and 5 from J, leaving 17 bases between them. CDR3 coding DNA: TGTGCCACCAGGGGGCAATGGCTAGAAGACAATGAGCAGTTCTTC. Its translation is CATRGQWLEDNEQFF.

V gene TRBV3-1 combines with J gene TRBJ1-5; TRBD1 matches at 11 bases. Germline CDR1 and CDR2: LGHDT and YNNKEL (reference sequence). V dropped 1 base and J dropped 2; count of bases not matched to a gene: 19. The length of the CDR3 is 22 residues. CDR3 region: CASSQGLSAGWTGGSGNQPQHF. The CDR3 DNA is TGTGCCAGCAGCCAAGGTCTTAGCGCCGGTTGGACAGGGGGCTCTGGCAATCAGCCCCAGCATTTT.

The chain links TRBV20-1 to TRBJ2-1; 8 nucleotides line up with TRBD2. Trimming took 7 bases from V and 2 from J; bases not matched to a gene: 4. The germline CDR1 and CDR2 sequences are DFQATT and SNEGSKA (reference sequence). The CDR3 loop spans 13 amino acids. DNA of the CDR3: TGCAGTGAATTAGCGGGACCCTACAATGAGCAGTTCTTC. The encoded protein is CSELAGPYNEQFF.

The chain combines TRBV28 with TRBJ2-7; TRBD1 matches at 10 bases. CDR1 MDHEN and CDR2 SYDVKM come from the germline V gene. The CDR3 totals 16 residues. The trim removed 7 bases at V and 0 bases at J, leaving 9 bases unmatched. The CDR3 here is CASNDRGPQSSYEQYV. For the CDR3, the DNA is TGTGCCAGCAACGACAGGGGGCCTCAGAGCTCCTACGAGCAGTACGTC.

This chain connects TRBV7-3 to TRBJ2-3; either TRBD1 or TRBD2 may supply D (5 bases each). CDR1 SGHTA and CDR2 FQGTGA come from the germline V gene. The CDR3 loop spans 18 amino acids. Between the trimmed V and J ends, which lost 5 bases and 2 bases, there was a span of 23 bases. The CDR3 sequence: CASSPTGTTSFNTDTQYF. The CDR3 DNA is TGTGCCAGCAGCCCTACCGGGACCACGAGTTTTAACACAGATACGCAGTATTTT.

The J gene is TRBJ1-6, the V gene TRBV4-1; TRBD1 agrees at 8 bases. This CDR3 is 17 amino acids long. Germline V CDR1 and CDR2: MGHRA, YSYEKL. Unmatched junction bases numbered 6, after V lost 0 bases and J lost 5 bases. The DNA of the CDR3 is TGCGCCAGCAGCCAAGACTGGCCAGGGGGCAATAATTCACCCCTCCACTTT. Its translation: CASSQDWPGGNNSPLHF.

This clonotype was recorded a few times. The rearrangement uses TRBV18 and TRBJ2-5, with D unresolved. Trimming took off 3 bases at V and 0 bases at J, with 14 bases between the two ends. The CDR3 extends over 16 amino acids. CDR1 and CDR2 from the germline V gene are KGHSH and LQKENI. The CDR3 spells CASSPRHGDYQETQYF. The CDR3 DNA sequence: TGTGCCAGCTCACCCAGACACGGAGACTACCAAGAGACCCAGTACTTC.

The table lists this clonotype with a few counts. The chain links TRBV5-1 to TRBJ2-7; 11 bases align to TRBD2. Germline CDR1 reads SGHRS; CDR2 reads YFSETQ. Unmatched junction bases numbered 8, after V lost 4 bases and J lost 2 bases. This CDR3 comprises 16 residues. The CDR3 DNA reads as TGCGCCAGCAGCCGAGCGACTAGCGGGGCTACCTACGAGCAGTACTTC. Protein product: CASSRATSGATYEQYF.

Only a few counts were recorded for this clonotype. The genes are TRBV24-1 and TRBJ2-1; tentative D call: TRBD2 (6 bases). This CDR3 has 14 residues. CDR1 and CDR2 from the germline V gene are KGHDR and SFDVKD. Trimming cost V 4 bases and J 8 bases, with 14 bases left between them. The CDR3 region has the DNA TGTGCCACCAGTGACCGACGGGAGAGGTATGAGCAGTTCTTC. This encodes CATSDRRERYEQFF.

The V and J genes are TRBV20-1 and TRBJ2-5, with 8 positions matching TRBD2. The CDR3 runs 15 residues. The germline V gene has CDR1 DFQATT and CDR2 SNEGSKA (reference sequence). V lost 0 bases, J lost 2 bases, and 5 bases stayed unmatched. Here the CDR3 DNA reads TGCAGTGCTAGAGATTTGGGCGGGGGGCAAGAGACCCAGTACTTC. Residues: CSARDLGGGQETQYF.

This clonotype was counted only a few times. This sequence joins TRBV6-2 or TRBV6-3 and TRBJ2-1, with 10 bases lining up with TRBD2. The CDR3 consists of 15 residues. Trimming removed 6 bases from V and 0 bases from J; junction bases left unmatched: 2. CDR1 and CDR2 from the germline V gene are MNHEY and SVGEGT. Here the CDR3 DNA reads TGTGCCAGCAGGCAGCGGGGGGGCTCCTACAATGAGCAGTTCTTC. The encoded protein is CASRQRGGSYNEQFF.

This clonotype was observed at least ten times. V and J are TRBV5-1 and TRBJ2-7, with 8 positions matching TRBD2. Per germline, CDR1 SGHRS and CDR2 YFSETQ. Trimming took 4 bases from V and 0 from J; bases not matched to a gene: 6. The CDR3 is 15 residues long. CDR3 bases: TGCGCCAGCAGCCCGGGACTAGGGGCCTCCTACGAGCAGTACGTC. Translating it yields CASSPGLGASYEQYV.

The table lists this clonotype with a few counts. The chain links TRBV2 to TRBJ2-5, with 8 nucleotides matching TRBD1. Trimming cost V 4 bases and J 4 bases; bases outside gene matches: 5. The CDR3 covers 14 residues. Looked up from germline, CDR1 is SNHLY and CDR2 is FYNNEI. The CDR3, as DNA: TGTGCCAGCAGTGGTCAGGGGGCTGTAGAGACCCAGTACTTC. As protein: CASSGQGAVETQYF. Full variable domain (missing parts from reference TRBV2 and TRBJ2-5): EPEVTQTPSHQVTQMGQEVILRCVPISNHLYFYWYRQILGQKVEFLVSFYNNEISEKSEIFDDQFSVERPDGSNFTLKIRSTKLEDSAMYFCASSGQGAVETQYFGPGTRLLVL.

This clonotype was counted many times. The CDR3 sequence is CASSLASNQPQHF. CDR3 bases: TGCGCCAGCAGCTTGGCCTCGAATCAGCCCCAGCATTTT. The chain employs TRBV5-1 and TRBJ1-5; D unresolved. Trimming cost V 0 bases and J 4 bases, with 5 bases left between them. CDR1 is SGHRS and CDR2 is YFSETQ in the germline V gene. The CDR3 has 13 amino acids.

This clonotype was seen only a few times. The chain couples TRBV5-1 to TRBJ1-6, with D maybe TRBD1 (6 bases). Germline V lookup: CDR1 SGHRS, CDR2 YFSETQ. Trimming removed 9 bases from V and 7 bases from J, with 17 bases in between. The CDR3 is 14 amino acids. In DNA, the CDR3 is TGCGCCATAAAGGGGGTTGAGCGGAATTCACCCCTCCACTTT. Its translation is CAIKGVERNSPLHF.

This clonotype was detected a few times. The chain uses TRBV4-1 and TRBJ2-1; D gene uncertain. The germline V gene has CDR1 MGHRA and CDR2 YSYEKL. This CDR3 comprises 16 residues. V lost 1 base, J lost 3 bases, and 13 bases lay in between. The CDR3 loop is CASSQGTDSGYNEQFF. In DNA, the CDR3 is TGCGCCAGCAGCCAAGGTACAGACTCGGGCTACAATGAGCAGTTCTTC.